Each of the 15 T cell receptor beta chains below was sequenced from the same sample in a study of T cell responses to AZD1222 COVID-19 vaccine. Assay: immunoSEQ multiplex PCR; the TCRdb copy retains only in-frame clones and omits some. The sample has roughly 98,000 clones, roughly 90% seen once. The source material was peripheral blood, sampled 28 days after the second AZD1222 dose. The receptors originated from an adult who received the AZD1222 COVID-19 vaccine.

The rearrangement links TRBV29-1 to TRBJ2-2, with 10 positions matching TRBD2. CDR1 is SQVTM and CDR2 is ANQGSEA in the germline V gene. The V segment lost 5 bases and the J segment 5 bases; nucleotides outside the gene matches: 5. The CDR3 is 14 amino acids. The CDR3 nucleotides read TGCAGCGTTTCTAGCGGGAGTGGGACCGGGGAGCTGTTTTTT. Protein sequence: CSVSSGSGTGELFF.

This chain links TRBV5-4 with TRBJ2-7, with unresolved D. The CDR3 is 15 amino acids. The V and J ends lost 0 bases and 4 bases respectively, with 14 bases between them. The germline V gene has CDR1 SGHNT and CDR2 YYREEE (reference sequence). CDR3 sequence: CASSLDKSPIYEQYF. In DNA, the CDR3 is TGTGCCAGCAGCTTGGATAAGTCTCCGATTTACGAGCAGTACTTC.

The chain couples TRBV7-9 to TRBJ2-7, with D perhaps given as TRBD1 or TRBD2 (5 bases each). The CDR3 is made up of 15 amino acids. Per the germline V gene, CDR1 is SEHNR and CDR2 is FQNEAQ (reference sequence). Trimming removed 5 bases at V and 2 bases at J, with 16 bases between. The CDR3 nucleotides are TGTGCCAGCAGCCCTTCCGGGACGGCAACCTACGAGCAGTACTTC. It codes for CASSPSGTATYEQYF.

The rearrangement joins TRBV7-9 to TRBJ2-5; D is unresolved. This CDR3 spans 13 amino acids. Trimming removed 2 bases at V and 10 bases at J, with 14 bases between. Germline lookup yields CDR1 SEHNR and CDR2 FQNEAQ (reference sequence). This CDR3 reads CASSLKLDWIQYF. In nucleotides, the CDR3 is TGTGCCAGCAGCTTAAAATTAGATTGGATCCAGTACTTC.

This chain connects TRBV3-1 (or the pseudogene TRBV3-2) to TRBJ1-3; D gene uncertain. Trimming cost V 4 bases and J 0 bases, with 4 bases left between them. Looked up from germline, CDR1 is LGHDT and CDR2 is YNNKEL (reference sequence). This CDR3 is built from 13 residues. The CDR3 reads CASSPSSGNTIYF. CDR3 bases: TGTGCCAGCAGCCCGAGCTCTGGAAACACCATATATTTT.

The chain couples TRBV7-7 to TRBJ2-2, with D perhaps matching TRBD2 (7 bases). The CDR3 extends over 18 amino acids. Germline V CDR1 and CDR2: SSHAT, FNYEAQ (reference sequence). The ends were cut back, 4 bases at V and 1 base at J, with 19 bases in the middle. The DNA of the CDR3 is TGTGCCAGCAGCTCTAGGGGGGGTCTAGCGGTGAACACCGGGGAGCTGTTTTTT. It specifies CASSSRGGLAVNTGELFF.

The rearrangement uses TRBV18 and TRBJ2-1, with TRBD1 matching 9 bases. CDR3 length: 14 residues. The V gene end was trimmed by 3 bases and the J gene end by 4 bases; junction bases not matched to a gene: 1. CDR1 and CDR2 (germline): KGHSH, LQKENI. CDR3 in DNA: TGTGCCAGCTCACCCGACAGGGGGTACAATGAGCAGTTCTTC. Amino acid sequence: CASSPDRGYNEQFF.

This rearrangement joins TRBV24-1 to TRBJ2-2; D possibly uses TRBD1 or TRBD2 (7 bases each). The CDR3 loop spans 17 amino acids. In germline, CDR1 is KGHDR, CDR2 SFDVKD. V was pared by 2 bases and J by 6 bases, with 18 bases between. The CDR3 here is CATSDSKGGAGAGELFF. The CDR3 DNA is TGTGCCACCAGTGATTCAAAAGGGGGCGCGGGGGCCGGGGAGCTGTTTTTT.

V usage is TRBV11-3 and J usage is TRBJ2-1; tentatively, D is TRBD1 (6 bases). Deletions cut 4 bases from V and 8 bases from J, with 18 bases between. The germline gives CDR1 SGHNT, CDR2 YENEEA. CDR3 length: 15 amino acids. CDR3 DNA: TGTGCCAGCAGCTATGGGGGCAGCGCCAGCTATGAGCAGTTCTTC. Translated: CASSYGGSASYEQFF.

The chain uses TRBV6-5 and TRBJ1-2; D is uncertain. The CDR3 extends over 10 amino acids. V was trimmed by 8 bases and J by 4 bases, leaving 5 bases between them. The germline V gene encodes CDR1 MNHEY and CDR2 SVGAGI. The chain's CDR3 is CASYLYGYTF. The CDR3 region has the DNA TGTGCCAGCTACCTCTATGGCTACACCTTC.

This CDR3 reads CASSFLGQGGRLQYF. The CDR3 DNA reads TGTGCCAGCAGTTTCTTGGGACAGGGGGGTCGTCTACAGTACTTC. The chain is built from TRBV27 and TRBJ2-7; 11 bases line up with TRBD1. V shed 3 bases, J shed 10 bases, and the junction held 11 bases outside the gene matches. CDR3 length equals 15 residues. The V gene's germline CDR1 is MNHEY and CDR2 SMNVEV (reference sequence).

The CDR3 DNA reads as TGTGCCAGCAGCGTAGGGGTAGGGGATGGCTACACCTTC. The encoded protein is CASSVGVGDGYTF. This rearrangement joins TRBV9 to TRBJ1-2; the D gene is possibly TRBD1 (5 bases). Trimming removed 0 bases from V and 6 bases from J, with 9 bases in between. The CDR3 has 13 amino acids. CDR1 and CDR2 (germline): SGDLS, YYNGEE.

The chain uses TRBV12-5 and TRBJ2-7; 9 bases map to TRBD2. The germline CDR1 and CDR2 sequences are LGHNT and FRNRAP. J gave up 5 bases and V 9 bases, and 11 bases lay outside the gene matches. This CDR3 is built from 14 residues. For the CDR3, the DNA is TGTGCTAGCAGCCGGGCGGGAGGGCCCGACGAGCAGTACTTC. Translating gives CASSRAGGPDEQYF.

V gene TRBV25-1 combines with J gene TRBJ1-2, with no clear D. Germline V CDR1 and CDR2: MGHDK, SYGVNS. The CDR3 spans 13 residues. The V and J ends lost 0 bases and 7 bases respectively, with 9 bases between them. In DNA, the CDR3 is TGTGCCAGCAGTGAATACGGGTTGGGTGGCTACACCTTC. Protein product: CASSEYGLGGYTF.

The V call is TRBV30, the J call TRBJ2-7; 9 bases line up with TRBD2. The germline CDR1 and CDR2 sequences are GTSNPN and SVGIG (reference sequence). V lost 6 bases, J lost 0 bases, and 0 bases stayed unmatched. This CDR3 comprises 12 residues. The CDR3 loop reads CACSGSSYEQYF. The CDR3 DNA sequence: TGTGCCTGTAGCGGGAGCTCCTACGAGCAGTACTTC.